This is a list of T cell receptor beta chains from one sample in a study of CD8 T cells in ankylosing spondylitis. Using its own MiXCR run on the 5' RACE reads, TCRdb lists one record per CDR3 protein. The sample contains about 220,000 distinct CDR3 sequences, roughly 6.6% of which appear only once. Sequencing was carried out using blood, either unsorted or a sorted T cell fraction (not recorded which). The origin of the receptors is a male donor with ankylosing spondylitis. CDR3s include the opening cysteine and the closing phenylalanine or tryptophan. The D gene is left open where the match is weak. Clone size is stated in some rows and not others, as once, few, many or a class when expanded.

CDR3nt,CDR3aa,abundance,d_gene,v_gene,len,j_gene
TGTGCCAGCAGGCGTAGGACTAGCGGGAGGGCCGATGAGCAGTTCTTC,CASRRRTSGRADEQFF,many,TRBD2,TRBV6-2/TRBV6-3,16,TRBJ2-1
TGTGCCAGCAGCAAACGTAGCGGGGGTTCAAATACGCAGTATTTT,CASSKRSGGSNTQYF,NA,TRBD2,TRBV28,15,TRBJ2-3
TGTGCCAGCAGCTCGGGACCGCCGATTAATACGCAGTATTTT,CASSSGPPINTQYF,few,NA,TRBV11-2,14,TRBJ2-3
TGTGCCAGCAGCCAAGGACAGGGGGCAGCCAAAAACATTCAGTACTTC,CASSQGQGAAKNIQYF,few,TRBD1,TRBV7-2,16,TRBJ2-4
TGCGCCAGCAGCACAGCGGGAGGGCCCCATGAGCAGTTCTTC,CASSTAGGPHEQFF,many,TRBD2,TRBV4-1,14,TRBJ2-1
TGTGCCAGCAGTTTACGGGACAGTAATCAGCCCCAGCATTTT,CASSLRDSNQPQHF,many,TRBD1,TRBV27,14,TRBJ1-5
TGTGCCACCATCCAGGGCGGCTGCAATGAGCAGTTCTTC,CATIQGGCNEQFF,once,NA,TRBV15,13,TRBJ2-1
TGTGCCAGCAGCTCCCCGGTAGGGGGGGCGGAGGATGATCAGCCCCAGCATTTT,CASSSPVGGAEDDQPQHF,few,NA,TRBV5-5,18,TRBJ1-5
TGTGCCAGCAGTGGTACAGCTAACAATCAGCCCCAGCATTTT,CASSGTANNQPQHF,many,NA,TRBV6-1,14,TRBJ1-5
TGTGCCAGCAGTTTCGCCAGGGGCTACGAGCAGTACTTC,CASSFARGYEQYF,many,NA,TRBV28,13,TRBJ2-7
TGTGCCAGCAGCCCTTCCGGGGTTCGAGAGCAGTACTTC,CASSPSGVREQYF,many,NA,TRBV9,13,TRBJ2-7
TGTGCCAGCAGTTCTCCTAGCGGGAGGATGTACGAGCAGTACTTC,CASSSPSGRMYEQYF,few,TRBD2,TRBV28,15,TRBJ2-7
TGTGCCAGCACAGGGGGTTGGAACACAGATACGCAGTATTTT,CASTGGWNTDTQYF,many,TRBD1,TRBV27,14,TRBJ2-3
TGCGCCAGCAAAGCAACGACTGGAGGCATCAATGAGCAGTTCTTC,CASKATTGGINEQFF,many,NA,TRBV5-1,15,TRBJ2-1
TGCGCCAGCAGCCAAGGGGACCGCAGCTCCTATAATTCACCCCTCCACTTT,CASSQGDRSSYNSPLHF,few,NA,TRBV4-3,17,TRBJ1-6
TGTGCCAGCAGTTTACTAAGCGGGAGGGGCGAGCAGTACTTC,CASSLLSGRGEQYF,few,TRBD2,TRBV27,14,TRBJ2-7
TGTGCCAGCAGCTTGAGTGACACTGAAGCTTTCTTT,CASSLSDTEAFF,many,NA,TRBV7-9,12,TRBJ1-1
TGTGCCAGCAGCCAAGTAAGGGGACTAGCGGACACCGGGGAGCTGTTTTTT,CASSQVRGLADTGELFF,few,TRBD2,TRBV4-2,17,TRBJ2-2
TGTGCCATCAGTGAGTCGATTGGAGGGAGCTCCTACAATGAGCAGTTCTTC,CAISESIGGSSYNEQFF,many,NA,TRBV10-3,17,TRBJ2-1
TGTGCCAGCAGTGTCTCGACAGGGGTTTCCTACGAGCAGTACTTC,CASSVSTGVSYEQYF,many,TRBD1,TRBV6-5,15,TRBJ2-7
TGTGCCAGCAGCGCCCGCCCTAGCGCTTCATCCTACGAGCAGTACTTC,CASSARPSASSYEQYF,many,NA,TRBV5-5,16,TRBJ2-7
TGTGCCAGCAGCTCCCCGGGACTAAGTAGGGACACTGAAGCTTTCTTT,CASSSPGLSRDTEAFF,many,NA,TRBV7-9,16,TRBJ1-1
TGTGCCAGCAGCTTAGGACAGGGAACCTACAATGAGCAGTTCTTC,CASSLGQGTYNEQFF,many,TRBD1,TRBV7-6,15,TRBJ2-1
TGTGCCAGCAGCTTCGACAGTCTAACCACTGAAGCTTTCTTT,CASSFDSLTTEAFF,NA,NA,TRBV5-4,14,TRBJ1-1
TGCAGTGCCCGGGAGCCCTTGGGCCATGAGCAGTTCTTC,CSAREPLGHEQFF,NA,NA,TRBV20-1,13,TRBJ2-1
TGTGCCAGCAGTACACAGGGCAATCAGCCCCAGCATTTT,CASSTQGNQPQHF,many,NA,TRBV27,13,TRBJ1-5
TGTGCCAGCATCGTGACAGATGGTGAGCAGTACTTC,CASIVTDGEQYF,many,NA,TRBV21-1,12,TRBJ2-7
TGTGCCTCGGCCGGGACAGGGACAGATACGCAGTATTTT,CASAGTGTDTQYF,many,TRBD1,TRBV7-9,13,TRBJ2-3
TGTGCCAGCAGCTTGAAGGGCTATGGAGGGGTGCGCGGCTATGGCTACACCTTC,CASSLKGYGGVRGYGYTF,many,NA,TRBV5-6,18,TRBJ1-2
TGCGCCAGCAGCCACATAAGGGGCTTGTTCACTGAAGCTTTCTTT,CASSHIRGLFTEAFF,many,NA,TRBV4-3,15,TRBJ1-1
TGCAGTGCCCTGAAGGGGTACACAGCAGATACGCAGTATTTT,CSALKGYTADTQYF,many,NA,TRBV20-1,14,TRBJ2-3
TGTGCCAGCAGCCCTCCGGTGGAAGATACGCAGTATTTT,CASSPPVEDTQYF,many,NA,TRBV7-9,13,TRBJ2-3
TGTGCCAGCAGCCCCTTCGCGGGAGACACCGGGGAGCTGTTTTTT,CASSPFAGDTGELFF,many,TRBD2,TRBV3-1,15,TRBJ2-2
TGCGCCAGCAGCTCCAGACAGGGAGGCGACGAGCAGTACTTC,CASSSRQGGDEQYF,many,NA,TRBV5-1,14,TRBJ2-7
TGTGCCAGCAGTCCCCGGGAGCTGAACACTGAAGCTTTCTTT,CASSPRELNTEAFF,many,NA,TRBV27,14,TRBJ1-1